Each of the 31 T cell receptor beta chains below was sequenced from the same sample in a study of blood T cell repertoires in COVID-19. Here immunoSEQ multiplex PCR was the method, and the copy in TCRdb shows in-frame clones only, minus some. The sample has 250,000 to 350,000 clones; around 90% are singletons. The sample comprised peripheral blood. The receptor set was obtained from a woman in her forties or fifties who had recovered from COVID-19.

The chain uses TRBV5-6 and TRBJ1-5, with 8 nucleotides matching TRBD1. The CDR3 runs 15 residues. Germline CDR1 reads SGHDT; CDR2 reads YYEEEE. The junction had 7 bases not matched to a gene; V was cut back by 4 bases and J by 4 bases. Here the CDR3 reads CASSRRTGTNQPQHF. In DNA form, the CDR3 reads TGTGCCAGCAGCCGACGGACAGGGACTAATCAGCCCCAGCATTTT. The full variable domain, its missing parts supplied by reference TRBV5-6 and TRBJ1-5, is DAGVTQSPTHLIKTRGQQVTLRCSPKSGHDTVSWYQQALGQGPQFIFQYYEEEERQRGNFPDRFSGHQFPNYSSELNVNALLLGDSALYLCASSRRTGTNQPQHFGDGTRLSIL.

The chain has TRBV5-1 and TRBJ2-5, with 7 bases lining up with TRBD1. The CDR3 length is 15 residues. From germline, CDR1 is SGHRS and CDR2 YFSETQ. V trimming: 4 bases; J trimming: 1 base; junction bases outside the gene matches: 7. The CDR3 reads CASSRQGRGQETQYF. For the CDR3, the DNA is TGCGCCAGCAGCCGACAGGGTCGAGGCCAAGAGACCCAGTACTTC.

CDR3: CSVGRGLAGVTGELFF. In nucleotides, the CDR3 is TGCAGCGTTGGGAGGGGGCTAGCGGGAGTCACCGGGGAGCTGTTTTTT. V usage is TRBV29-1 and J usage is TRBJ2-2; 10 nucleotides agree with TRBD2. The CDR3 is 16 amino acids. J was trimmed by 4 bases and V by 4 bases; bases with no gene match: 9. Germline V lookup: CDR1 SQVTM, CDR2 ANQGSEA.

This clone was counted once. V is TRBV18 and J is TRBJ1-1; D gene unclear. The CDR3 loop spans 16 amino acids. Germline CDR1 is KGHSH and CDR2 is LQKENI. Trimming cost V 1 base and J 6 bases, with 18 bases left between them. The CDR3 region has the DNA TGTGCCAGCTCACCACAAAGGAACCCAGTGAGGTCTGAAGCTTTCTTT. Its protein is CASSPQRNPVRSEAFF.

V gene TRBV7-2 combines with J gene TRBJ1-5, with TRBD1 matching over 8 bases. The germline CDR1 and CDR2 sequences are SGHTA and FQGNSA. This CDR3 contains 15 residues. The trim removed 4 bases at V and 0 bases at J, leaving 2 bases unmatched. The chain's CDR3 is CASSWGQDSNQPQHF. DNA of the CDR3: TGTGCCAGCAGCTGGGGACAGGATAGCAATCAGCCCCAGCATTTT.

The rearrangement uses TRBV3-1 (or the pseudogene TRBV3-2) and TRBJ2-1, with D possibly TRBD2 on 5 matching bases. Trimming stripped 4 bases from V and 7 bases from J, with 17 bases between. CDR3 length equals 15 residues. Germline loops: CDR1 LGHDT, CDR2 YNNKEL (reference sequence). The CDR3, as DNA: TGTGCCAGCAGCCCAAGGGAAGGCAGGAGGAATGAGCAGTTCTTC. Translation: CASSPREGRRNEQFF.

The CDR3 sequence is CAWSVLWGHPNTEAFF. The CDR3 region has the DNA TGTGCCTGGAGTGTACTCTGGGGACACCCGAACACTGAAGCTTTCTTT. The rearrangement uses TRBV30 and TRBJ1-1; a possible D gene is TRBD1 (6 bases). The V and J ends lost 0 bases and 1 base respectively, with 15 bases between them. This CDR3 spans 16 amino acids. CDR1 GTSNPN and CDR2 SVGIG come from the germline V gene (reference sequence).

The chain employs TRBV6-5 and TRBJ1-2; 12 positions match TRBD1. With V trimmed by 4 bases and J by 2 bases, 5 bases remained unmatched. Germline V gives CDR1 MNHEY, CDR2 SVGAGI. The CDR3 is 16 residues long. The CDR3: CASSSGQGAPNYGYTF. The CDR3 bases are TGTGCCAGCAGTTCGGGACAGGGGGCCCCCAACTATGGCTACACCTTC.

The chain links TRBV9 to TRBJ1-2, with a tentative D call TRBD1 (6 bases). Germline lookup yields CDR1 SGDLS and CDR2 YYNGEE. This CDR3 has 16 residues. V was shortened by 3 bases and J by 2 bases, with 17 bases between the two germline ends. The CDR3 coding sequence is TGTGCCAGCAGCGCCCAGGGGAGGGGGGGAAACTATGGCTACACCTTC. Translation gives CASSAQGRGGNYGYTF. The variable domain in full, completed from reference TRBV9 and TRBJ1-2, reads DSGVTQTPKHLITATGQRVTLRCSPRSGDLSVYWYQQSLDQGLQFLIQYYNGEERAKGNILERFSAQQFPDLHSELNLSSLELGDSALYFCASSAQGRGGNYGYTFGSGTRLTVV.

This clone was picked up a small number of times. This chain uses TRBV6-5 with TRBJ2-2, with TRBD2 identical over 9 bases. The V gene end was trimmed by 2 bases and the J gene end by 5 bases; junction bases not matched to a gene: 3. Looked up from germline, CDR1 is MNHEY and CDR2 is SVGAGI. CDR3 length: 15 residues. This CDR3 is CASSYDSGGTGELFF. The CDR3 coding sequence is TGTGCCAGCAGTTACGACAGCGGGGGGACCGGGGAGCTGTTTTTT.

CDR3 residues: CASSVPTSPTQYF. The DNA of the CDR3 is TGTGCCAGCAGCGTACCCACTAGTCCCACGCAGTATTTT. J is TRBJ2-3 and V is TRBV7-2; a possible D gene is TRBD2 (5 bases). Germline CDR1 reads SGHTA; CDR2 reads FQGNSA. The CDR3 length is 13 residues. V was cut by 5 bases and J by 9 bases, with 15 bases left in between.

The chain has TRBV7-2 and TRBJ2-7; no reliable D call. From germline, CDR1 is SGHTA and CDR2 FQGNSA. V shed 4 bases and J shed 1 base, with 8 bases lying between them. The CDR3 contains 13 residues. The CDR3 nucleotides read TGTGCCAGCAGCTCAATCCCATCCTACGAGCAGTACTTC. It yields the protein CASSSIPSYEQYF.

This chain uses TRBV24-1 with TRBJ1-2; D gene uncertain. Trimming cost V 0 bases and J 11 bases, with 9 bases left between them. CDR3 length equals 12 residues. The germline V gene encodes CDR1 KGHDR and CDR2 SFDVKD. The CDR3 loop is CATSDLYSSYTF. In nucleotides, the CDR3 is TGTGCCACCAGTGATTTGTACAGTAGTTACACCTTC.

This chain connects TRBV19 to TRBJ1-2, with a possible D match to TRBD1 (5 bases). The CDR3 is 15 amino acids. In germline, CDR1 is LNHDA, CDR2 SQIVND (reference sequence). V lost 2 bases to trimming and J lost 2 bases, with 12 bases between them. Written as DNA, the CDR3 is TGTGCCAGTAGTATACAGGGAAATCCCAACTATGGCTACACCTTC. Translating it yields CASSIQGNPNYGYTF. Filled out from reference TRBV19 and TRBJ1-2, the complete variable domain reads DGGITQSPKYLFRKEGQNVTLSCEQNLNHDAMYWYRQDPGQGLRLIYYSQIVNDFQKGDIAEGYSVSREKKESFPLTVTSAQKNPTAFYLCASSIQGNPNYGYTFGSGTRLTVV.

This clone appeared a single time. The chain carries TRBV11-2 and TRBJ1-4; no clear D. Germline CDR1 SGHAT, CDR2 FQNNGV. The CDR3 contains 16 residues. V was pared by 4 bases and J by 0 bases, with 12 bases between. In DNA form, the CDR3 reads TGTGCCAGCAGCTACCTTTTGAGCGCAACTAATGAAAAACTGTTTTTT. This encodes CASSYLLSATNEKLFF.

The genes are TRBV4-3 and TRBJ2-7; the match to TRBD2 covers 12 bases. Per the germline V gene, CDR1 is LGHNA and CDR2 is YSLEER. The J segment lost 2 bases and the V segment lost 3 bases, leaving 2 bases of the junction unmatched. This CDR3 has 15 amino acids. Written as DNA, the CDR3 is TGCGCCAGCAGCCAGGGACTAGCGGGTACCTACGAGCAGTACTTC. This sequence encodes CASSQGLAGTYEQYF.

J is TRBJ1-3 and V is TRBV5-4; a weak D match, TRBD1 (5 bases). Germline V CDR1 and CDR2: SGHNT, YYREEE (reference sequence). V dropped 2 bases and J dropped 5 bases, with 14 bases sitting between them. The CDR3 is made up of 15 amino acids. CDR3 nucleotides: TGTGCCAGCAGCTTTGAACGGGACTCCCGAAACACCATATATTTT. This sequence encodes CASSFERDSRNTIYF.

The chain recombines TRBV9 with TRBJ2-3; D is possibly TRBD2 (6 bases). The CDR3 runs to 15 residues. The germline V and J ends were trimmed by 1 base and 2 bases, with 11 bases remaining between them. CDR1 is SGDLS, CDR2 YYNGEE, per germline. As DNA, the CDR3 is TGTGCCAGCAGCGTAACTACGGGGGTCACAGATACGCAGTATTTT. This codes for CASSVTTGVTDTQYF.

CDR3 region: CASSSLESGANVLTF. The DNA of the CDR3 is TGTGCCAGCAGTTCCCTGGAGTCTGGGGCCAACGTCCTGACTTTC. The J gene is TRBJ2-6, the V gene TRBV27; D ambiguous. CDR3 length equals 15 residues. V gave up 4 bases and J gave up 1 base, with 8 bases separating them. CDR1 is MNHEY, CDR2 SMNVEV, per germline (reference sequence). The complete variable domain, with remaining parts taken from reference TRBV27 and TRBJ2-6, reads EAQVTQNPRYLITVTGKKLTVTCSQNMNHEYMSWYRQDPGLGLRQIYYSMNVEVTDKGDVPEGYKVSRKEKRNFPLILESPSPNQTSLYFCASSSLESGANVLTFGAGSRLTVL.

The chain uses TRBV7-2 and TRBJ2-1, with 9 positions matching TRBD2. Trimming took 0 bases from V and 5 from J; bases not matched to a gene: 5. Germline V gene data show CDR1 as SGHTA and CDR2 as FQGNSA. The CDR3 runs to 16 residues. CDR3 residues: CASSLALAGRNNEQFF. In DNA form, the CDR3 reads TGTGCCAGCAGCTTAGCTCTAGCGGGGAGGAACAATGAGCAGTTCTTC.

This chain uses TRBV21-1 with TRBJ2-7; no DNA check was done on the table's D call, TRBD2. TRBV21-1 is deemed a pseudogene. CDR3 length: 20 residues. CDR3: CASSKRGLAGGSTKPYEQYF. In nucleotides, the CDR3 is TGTGCCAGCAGCAAACGAGGACTAGCGGGGGGGTCTACTAAACCTTACGAGCAGTACTTC.

V gene TRBV7-9 combines with J gene TRBJ1-4; TRBD1 matches at 9 bases. Trimming took 6 bases from V and 2 from J; bases not matched to a gene: 13. Germline CDR1 SEHNR, CDR2 FQNEAQ (reference sequence). There are 18 residues in the CDR3. The CDR3 protein is CASRKSGTGIWTNEKLFF. The DNA of the CDR3 is TGTGCCAGCAGGAAAAGTGGGACAGGGATTTGGACTAATGAAAAACTGTTTTTT.

The chain links TRBV28 to TRBJ1-1, with 9 bases that match TRBD1. The CDR3 contains 15 residues. The V gene end was trimmed by 2 bases and the J gene end by 3 bases; junction bases not matched to a gene: 4. Germline loops: CDR1 MDHEN, CDR2 SYDVKM. CDR3 nucleotide sequence: TGTGCCAGCAGTTTAAGGACAGGGGCGGACACTGAAGCTTTCTTT. Its translation is CASSLRTGADTEAFF.

J is TRBJ2-7 and V is TRBV6-6; TRBD1 agrees at 8 bases. With 10 bases clipped from V and 2 bases from J, the junction kept 7 bases outside the gene matches. The CDR3 is made up of 13 amino acids. Looked up from germline, CDR1 is MNHNY and CDR2 is SVGAGI (reference sequence). As DNA, the CDR3 is TGTGCCACTACGGACAGGGAACCCTACGAGCAGTACTTC. Protein product: CATTDREPYEQYF.

V is TRBV3-1 (or the pseudogene TRBV3-2) and J is TRBJ2-6; weak D call: TRBD1 (6 bases). The V and J ends lost 4 bases and 2 bases respectively, with 9 bases between them. This CDR3 is 15 amino acids long. Per the germline V gene, CDR1 is LGHDT and CDR2 is YNNKEL (reference sequence). CDR3 in amino acids: CASSLQGAGANVLTF. In DNA form, the CDR3 reads TGTGCCAGCAGCCTACAGGGAGCTGGGGCCAACGTCCTGACTTTC.

The chain has TRBV5-1 and TRBJ2-5; D not certain. Trimming cost V 0 bases and J 3 bases, with 9 bases left between them. The CDR3 extends over 14 amino acids. Germline CDR1 is SGHRS and CDR2 is YFSETQ. CDR3 in DNA: TGCGCCAGCAGCTTGGCCGGGTACGAAGAGACCCAGTACTTC. It yields the protein CASSLAGYEETQYF.

This clone was seen a single time. The rearrangement joins TRBV28 to TRBJ2-7; 10 bases are shared with TRBD1. After removal of 6 bases from V and 4 bases from J, the junction contained 9 bases not matched to a gene. This CDR3 is 15 amino acids long. Germline lookup yields CDR1 MDHEN and CDR2 SYDVKM. This CDR3 reads CASSPETGGKYEQYF. CDR3 in DNA: TGTGCCAGCAGCCCCGAGACAGGGGGCAAATACGAGCAGTACTTC.

J is TRBJ1-2 and V is TRBV9; D is perhaps TRBD1 (6 bases). CDR1 is SGDLS and CDR2 is YYNGEE in the germline V gene. This CDR3 region has 11 residues. Trimming shortened V by 5 bases and J by 7 bases, and 9 bases separated the two germline ends. The CDR3 protein is CASSDRRGYTF. The CDR3 DNA sequence: TGTGCCAGCAGTGACAGGCGTGGCTACACCTTC.

The genes are TRBV5-6 and TRBJ2-1; D possibly corresponds to TRBD2 (5 bases). V lost 3 bases, J lost 9 bases, and 22 bases lay in between. This CDR3 region has 16 residues. Germline-derived CDR1 and CDR2 are SGHDT and YYEEEE. CDR3 DNA: TGTGCCAGCAGCTCTGCGAGGGTGGAGGCAAGAGGTGAGCAGTTCTTC. It codes for CASSSARVEARGEQFF.

The J gene is TRBJ2-1, the V gene TRBV7-9; D is unresolved. The CDR3 contains 12 residues. V was trimmed by 1 base and J by 9 bases, leaving 7 bases between them. The germline V gene has CDR1 SEHNR and CDR2 FQNEAQ (reference sequence). The CDR3 region is CASSLVVLEQFF. In DNA, the CDR3 is TGTGCCAGCAGCTTAGTCGTCCTTGAGCAGTTCTTC.

The rearrangement links TRBV11-3 to TRBJ2-7; 7 bases fit TRBD1. With V trimmed by 4 bases and J by 7 bases, 10 bases remained unmatched. CDR1 and CDR2 (germline): SGHNT, YENEEA. CDR3 length: 14 amino acids. CDR3 sequence (DNA): TGTGCCAGCAGCTCCACTAGGGACAGCCTGGAGCAGTACTTC. Translation gives CASSSTRDSLEQYF.